The present T cell receptor beta chain was sequenced within a study of blood T cell repertoires in COVID-19. Study-wide background: PBMCs, B-cell-depleted T cells, or T cells were the source of the cDNA or gDNA that made up the material.

The CDR3 totals 15 residues. V lost 3 bases and J 3 bases, leaving 13 bases between the germline ends. Germline loops: CDR1 ENHRY, CDR2 SYGVKD. Generated by immunoSEQ multiplex PCR, the TCRdb table keeps only in-frame clones and is missing some. The sample lists 200,000 to 300,000 clones, around 88% occurring once. This chain joins TRBV10-3 and TRBJ2-3, with a weak D call TRBD1 (5 bases). The sequence was collected from a middle-aged woman with acute COVID-19. Material for sequencing was PBMCs or T cells enriched from blood (not recorded which). The CDR3 sequence is CAISDPTARTDTQYF. CDR3 bases: TGTGCCATCAGTGACCCGACAGCAAGGACAGATACGCAGTATTTT.